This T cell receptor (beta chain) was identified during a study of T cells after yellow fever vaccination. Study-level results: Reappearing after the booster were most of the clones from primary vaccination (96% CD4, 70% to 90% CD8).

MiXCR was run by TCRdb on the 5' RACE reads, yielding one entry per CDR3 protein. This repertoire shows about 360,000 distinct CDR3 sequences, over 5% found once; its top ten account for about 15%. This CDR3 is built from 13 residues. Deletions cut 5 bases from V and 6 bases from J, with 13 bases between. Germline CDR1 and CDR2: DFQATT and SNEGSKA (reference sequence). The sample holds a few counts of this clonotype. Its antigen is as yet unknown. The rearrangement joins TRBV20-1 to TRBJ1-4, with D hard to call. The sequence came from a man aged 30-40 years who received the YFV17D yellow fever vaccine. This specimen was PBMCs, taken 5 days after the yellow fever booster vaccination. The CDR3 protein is CSAVGSVYEKLFF. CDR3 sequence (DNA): TGCAGTGCTGTAGGGTCCGTCTATGAAAAACTGTTTTTT.